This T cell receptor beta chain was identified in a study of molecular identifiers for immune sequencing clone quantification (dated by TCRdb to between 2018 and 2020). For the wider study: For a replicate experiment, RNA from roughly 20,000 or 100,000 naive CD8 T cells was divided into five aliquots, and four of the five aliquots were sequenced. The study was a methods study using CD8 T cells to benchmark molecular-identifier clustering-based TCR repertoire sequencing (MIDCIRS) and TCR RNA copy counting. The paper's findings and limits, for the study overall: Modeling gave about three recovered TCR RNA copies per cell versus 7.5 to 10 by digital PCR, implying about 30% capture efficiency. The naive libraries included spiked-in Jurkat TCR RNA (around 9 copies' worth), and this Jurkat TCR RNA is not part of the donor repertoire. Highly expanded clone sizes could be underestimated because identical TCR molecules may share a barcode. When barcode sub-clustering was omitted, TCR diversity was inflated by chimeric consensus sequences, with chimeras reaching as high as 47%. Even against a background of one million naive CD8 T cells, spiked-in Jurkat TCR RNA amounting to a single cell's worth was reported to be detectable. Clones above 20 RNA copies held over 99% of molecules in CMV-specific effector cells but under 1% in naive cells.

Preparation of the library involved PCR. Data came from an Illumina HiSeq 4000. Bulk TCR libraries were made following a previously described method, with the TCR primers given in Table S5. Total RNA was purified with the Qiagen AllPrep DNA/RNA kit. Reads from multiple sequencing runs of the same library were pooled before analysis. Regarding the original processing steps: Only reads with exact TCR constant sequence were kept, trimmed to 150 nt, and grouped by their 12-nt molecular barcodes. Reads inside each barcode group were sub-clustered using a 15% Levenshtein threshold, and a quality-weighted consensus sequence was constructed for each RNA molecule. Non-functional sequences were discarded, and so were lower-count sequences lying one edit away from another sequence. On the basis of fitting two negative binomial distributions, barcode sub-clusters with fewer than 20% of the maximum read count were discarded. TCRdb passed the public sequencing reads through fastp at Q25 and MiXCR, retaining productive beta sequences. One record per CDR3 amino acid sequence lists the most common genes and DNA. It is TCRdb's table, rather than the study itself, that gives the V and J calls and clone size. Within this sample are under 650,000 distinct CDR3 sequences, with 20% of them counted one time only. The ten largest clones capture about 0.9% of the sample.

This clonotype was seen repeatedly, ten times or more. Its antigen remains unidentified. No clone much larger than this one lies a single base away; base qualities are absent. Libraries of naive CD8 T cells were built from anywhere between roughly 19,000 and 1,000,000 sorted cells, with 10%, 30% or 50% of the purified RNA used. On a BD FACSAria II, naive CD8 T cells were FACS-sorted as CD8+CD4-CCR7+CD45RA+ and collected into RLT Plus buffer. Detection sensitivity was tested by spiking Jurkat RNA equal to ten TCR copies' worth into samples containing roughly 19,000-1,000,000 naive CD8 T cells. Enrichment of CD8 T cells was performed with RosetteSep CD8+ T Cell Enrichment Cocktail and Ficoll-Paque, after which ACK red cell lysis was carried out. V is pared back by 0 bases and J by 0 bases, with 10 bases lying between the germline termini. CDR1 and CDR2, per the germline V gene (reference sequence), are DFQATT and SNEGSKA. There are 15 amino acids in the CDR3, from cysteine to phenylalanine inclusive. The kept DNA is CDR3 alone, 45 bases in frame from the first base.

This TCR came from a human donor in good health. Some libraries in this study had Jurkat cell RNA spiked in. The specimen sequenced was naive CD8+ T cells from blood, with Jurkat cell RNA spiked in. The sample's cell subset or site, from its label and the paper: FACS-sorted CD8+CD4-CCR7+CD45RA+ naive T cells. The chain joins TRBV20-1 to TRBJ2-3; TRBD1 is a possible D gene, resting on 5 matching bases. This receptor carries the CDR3 CSARDWGSSTDTQYF. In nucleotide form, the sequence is TGCAGTGCTAGAGATTGGGGCAGTAGCACAGATACGCAGTATTTT.